The rows below give T cell receptor beta chains drawn from one sample of a study of vaccination and CD4 T cells after COVID-19. Their antigens remain unidentified. From the PCR reads, TCRdb called clonotypes with MiXCR, one entry per CDR3 protein. The table records some 7,200 distinct CDR3 sequences, approximately 41% of them present only once. Material: CD4+ T cells from blood, cultured in vitro. These receptors all stem from a human donor in good health. The CDR3 runs from the conserved cysteine through the conserved F or W. Each record gives: V gene, CDR3 protein.

v_gene: TRBV5-3
CDR3aa: CASSQDLASGGGPDTQYF

v_gene: TRBV12-3/TRBV12-4
CDR3aa: CASLTSLNNEQFF

v_gene: TRBV7-9
CDR3aa: CASSLGQGILEQYF

v_gene: TRBV7-8
CDR3aa: CASSPPLREGPDTQYF

v_gene: TRBV11-2
CDR3aa: CASSSPPGGYTF

v_gene: TRBV30
CDR3aa: CACAQDTEAFF

v_gene: TRBV6-2/TRBV6-3
CDR3aa: CASSPQGAGSPLHF

v_gene: TRBV20-1
CDR3aa: CSAEGLGHTNEKLFF

v_gene: TRBV15
CDR3aa: CATSRAPGAGEKLFF

v_gene: TRBV7-8
CDR3aa: CASSRRAEGYGYTF

v_gene: TRBV12-3/TRBV12-4
CDR3aa: CASSHGTGDFGQPQHF